The text below deals with one T cell receptor beta chain. The entry originates in a study of cytomegalovirus exposure and HLA in healthy donors. The PCR employed 60 Vbeta primers together with 13 Jbeta primers. Some clones are missing from TCRdb's copy, which holds only in-frame ones; the method was immunoSEQ multiplex PCR. The table has some 140,000 clones, approximately 70% seen once. The sequenced sample consisted of PBMCs. This receptor was taken from a woman between 35 and 50 years old in good health and CMV-seronegative.

In DNA, the CDR3 is TGCGCCAGCAGCTTCGAACCGGACTTGGCCTATGGAAACACCATATATTTT. Translation: CASSFEPDLAYGNTIYF. This chain links TRBV5-1 with TRBJ1-3; D gene uncertain. V was trimmed by 2 bases and J by 3 bases, leaving 18 bases between them. This CDR3 has 17 residues. CDR1 and CDR2 from the germline V gene are SGHRS and YFSETQ. Drawing the rest from reference TRBV5-1 and TRBJ1-3, the complete variable domain is KAGVTQTPRYLIKTRGQQVTLSCSPISGHRSVSWYQQTPGQGLQFLFEYFSETQRNKGNFPGRFSGRQFSNSRSEMNVSTLELGDSALYLCASSFEPDLAYGNTIYFGEGSWLTVV.